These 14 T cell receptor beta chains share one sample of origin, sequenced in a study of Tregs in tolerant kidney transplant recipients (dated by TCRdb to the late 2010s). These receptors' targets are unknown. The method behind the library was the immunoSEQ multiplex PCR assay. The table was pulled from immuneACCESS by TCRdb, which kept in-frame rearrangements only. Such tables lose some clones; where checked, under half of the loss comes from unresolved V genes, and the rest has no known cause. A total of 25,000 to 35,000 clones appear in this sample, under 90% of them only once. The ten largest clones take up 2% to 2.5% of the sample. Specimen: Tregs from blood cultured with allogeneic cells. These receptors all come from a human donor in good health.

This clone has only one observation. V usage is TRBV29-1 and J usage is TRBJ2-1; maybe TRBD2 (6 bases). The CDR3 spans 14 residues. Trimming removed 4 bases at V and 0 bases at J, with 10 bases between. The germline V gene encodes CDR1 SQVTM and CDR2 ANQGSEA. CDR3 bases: TGCAGCGTTGTGCGGGGAAGCTCCTACAATGAGCAGTTCTTC. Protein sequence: CSVVRGSSYNEQFF.

The CDR3, as DNA: TGTGCCAGCAGCCCTCGACTAGCGGGCTCCTACAATGAGCAGTTCTTC. Translation gives CASSPRLAGSYNEQFF. The chain employs TRBV7-3 and TRBJ2-1; 10 bases are shared with TRBD2. Looked up from germline, CDR1 is SGHTA and CDR2 is FQGTGA. Germline trimming cut 5 bases from V and 0 bases from J; bases unmatched to any gene: 4. The CDR3 has 16 residues.

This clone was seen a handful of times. CDR3 nucleotides: TGTGCCAACGGACTAGCGCCTAACACAGATACGCAGTATTTT. It yields the protein CANGLAPNTDTQYF. This chain joins TRBV6-6 and TRBJ2-3; 9 nucleotides align to TRBD2. J lost 2 bases, V lost 10 bases, and 7 bases had no gene match. This CDR3 spans 14 amino acids. CDR1 and CDR2 from the germline V gene are MNHNY and SVGAGI (reference sequence).

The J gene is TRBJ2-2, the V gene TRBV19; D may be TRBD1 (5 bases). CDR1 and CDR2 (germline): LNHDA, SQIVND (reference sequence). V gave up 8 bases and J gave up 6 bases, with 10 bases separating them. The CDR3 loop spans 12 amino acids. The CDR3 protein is CASRTSPGELFF. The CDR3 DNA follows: TGTGCCAGTCGGACAAGCCCCGGGGAGCTGTTTTTT.

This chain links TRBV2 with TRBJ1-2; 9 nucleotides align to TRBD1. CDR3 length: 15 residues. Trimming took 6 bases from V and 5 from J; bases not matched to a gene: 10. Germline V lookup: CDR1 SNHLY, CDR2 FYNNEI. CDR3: CASRGRDRDPYGYTF. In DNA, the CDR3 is TGTGCCAGCAGGGGCCGGGACAGGGACCCGTATGGCTACACCTTC.

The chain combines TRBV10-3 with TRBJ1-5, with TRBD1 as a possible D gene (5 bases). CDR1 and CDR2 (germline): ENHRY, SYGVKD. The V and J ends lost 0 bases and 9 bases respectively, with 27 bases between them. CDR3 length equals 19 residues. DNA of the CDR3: TGTGCCATCAGTGAGTCGGGACCTCTAAATTTCGGGACGTCAGCGCCCCAGCATTTT. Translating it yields CAISESGPLNFGTSAPQHF.

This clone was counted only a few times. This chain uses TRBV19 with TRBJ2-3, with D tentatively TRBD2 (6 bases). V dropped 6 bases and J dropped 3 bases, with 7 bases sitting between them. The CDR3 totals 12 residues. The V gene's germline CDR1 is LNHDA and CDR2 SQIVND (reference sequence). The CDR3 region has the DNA TGTGCCAGTAGGCGGGGAACAGATACGCAGTATTTT. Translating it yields CASRRGTDTQYF.

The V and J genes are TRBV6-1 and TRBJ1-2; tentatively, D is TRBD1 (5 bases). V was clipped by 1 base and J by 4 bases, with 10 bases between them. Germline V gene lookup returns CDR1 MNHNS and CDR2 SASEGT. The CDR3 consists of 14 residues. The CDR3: CASSEDRGVYGYTF. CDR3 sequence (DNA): TGTGCCAGCAGTGAAGATAGAGGGGTCTATGGCTACACCTTC.

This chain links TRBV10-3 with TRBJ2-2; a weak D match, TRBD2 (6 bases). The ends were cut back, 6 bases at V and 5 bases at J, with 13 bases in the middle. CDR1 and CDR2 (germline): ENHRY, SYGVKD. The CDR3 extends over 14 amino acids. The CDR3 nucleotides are TGTGCCATCAGGACGGACGGGAGAACCGGGGAGCTGTTTTTT. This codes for CAIRTDGRTGELFF.

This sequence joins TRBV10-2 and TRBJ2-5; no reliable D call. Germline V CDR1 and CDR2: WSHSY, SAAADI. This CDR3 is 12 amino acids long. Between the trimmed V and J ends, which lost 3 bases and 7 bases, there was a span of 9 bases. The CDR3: CASSESWGTQYF. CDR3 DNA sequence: TGCGCCAGCAGTGAAAGTTGGGGGACCCAGTACTTC.

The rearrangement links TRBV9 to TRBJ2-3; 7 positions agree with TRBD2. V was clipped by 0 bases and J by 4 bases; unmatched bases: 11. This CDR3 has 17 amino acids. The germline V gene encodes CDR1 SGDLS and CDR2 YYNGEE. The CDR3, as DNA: TGTGCCAGCAGCGTAGCTATCGGGGGGAGAGGGGCAGATACGCAGTATTTT. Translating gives CASSVAIGGRGADTQYF.

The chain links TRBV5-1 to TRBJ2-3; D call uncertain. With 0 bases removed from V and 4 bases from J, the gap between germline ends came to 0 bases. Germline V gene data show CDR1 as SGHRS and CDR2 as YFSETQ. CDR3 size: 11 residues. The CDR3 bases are TGCGCCAGCAGCTTGGCAGATACGCAGTATTTT. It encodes CASSLADTQYF.

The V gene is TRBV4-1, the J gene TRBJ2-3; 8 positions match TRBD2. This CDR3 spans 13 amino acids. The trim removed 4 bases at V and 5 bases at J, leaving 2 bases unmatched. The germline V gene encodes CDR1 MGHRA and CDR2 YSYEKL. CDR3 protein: CASSPREGDTQYF. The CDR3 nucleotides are TGCGCCAGCAGCCCCCGGGAGGGAGATACGCAGTATTTT.

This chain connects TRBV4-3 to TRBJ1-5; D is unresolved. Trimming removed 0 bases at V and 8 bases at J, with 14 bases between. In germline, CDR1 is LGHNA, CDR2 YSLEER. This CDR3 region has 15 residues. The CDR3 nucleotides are TGCGCCAGCAGCCAAGATAGCGGACCCCGGGAGCCCCAGCATTTT. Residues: CASSQDSGPREPQHF.